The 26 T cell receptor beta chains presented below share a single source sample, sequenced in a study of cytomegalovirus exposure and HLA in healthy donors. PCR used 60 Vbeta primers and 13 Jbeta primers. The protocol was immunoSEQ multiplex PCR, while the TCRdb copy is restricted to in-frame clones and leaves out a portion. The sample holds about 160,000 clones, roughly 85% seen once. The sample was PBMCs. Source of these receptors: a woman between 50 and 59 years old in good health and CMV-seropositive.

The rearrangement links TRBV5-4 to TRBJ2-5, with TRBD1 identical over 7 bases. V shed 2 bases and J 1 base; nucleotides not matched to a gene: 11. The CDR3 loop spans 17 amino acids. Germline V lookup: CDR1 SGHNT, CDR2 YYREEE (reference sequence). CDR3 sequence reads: CASSFKQGSMGQETQYF. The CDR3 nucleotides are TGTGCCAGCAGCTTCAAACAGGGGAGTATGGGCCAAGAGACCCAGTACTTC.

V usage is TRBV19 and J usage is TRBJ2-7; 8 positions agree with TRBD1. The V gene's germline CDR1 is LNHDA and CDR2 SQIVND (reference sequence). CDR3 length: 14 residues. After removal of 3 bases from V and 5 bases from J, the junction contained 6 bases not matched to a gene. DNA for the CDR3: TGTGCCAGTAGTATGACAGGGGTTCAGAACGAGCAGTACTTC. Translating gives CASSMTGVQNEQYF.

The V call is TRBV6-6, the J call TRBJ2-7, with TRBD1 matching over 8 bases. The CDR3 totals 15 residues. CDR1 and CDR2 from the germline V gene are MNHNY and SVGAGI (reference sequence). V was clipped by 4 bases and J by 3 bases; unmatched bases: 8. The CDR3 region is CASSSLQGAGYEQYF. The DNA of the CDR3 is TGTGCCAGCAGTTCCCTCCAGGGGGCTGGCTACGAGCAGTACTTC.

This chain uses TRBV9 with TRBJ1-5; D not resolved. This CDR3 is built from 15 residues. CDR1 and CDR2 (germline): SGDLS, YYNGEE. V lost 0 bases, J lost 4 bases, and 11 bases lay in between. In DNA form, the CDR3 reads TGTGCCAGCAGCGTAGACCCCGCGGGTAATCAGCCCCAGCATTTT. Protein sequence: CASSVDPAGNQPQHF.

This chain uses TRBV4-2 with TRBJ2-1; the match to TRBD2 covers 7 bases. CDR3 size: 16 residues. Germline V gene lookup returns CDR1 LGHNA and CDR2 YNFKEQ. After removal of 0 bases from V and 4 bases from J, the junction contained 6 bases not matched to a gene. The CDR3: CASSQEVSGIYNEQFF. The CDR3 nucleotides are TGTGCCAGCAGCCAAGAAGTAAGCGGGATTTACAATGAGCAGTTCTTC.

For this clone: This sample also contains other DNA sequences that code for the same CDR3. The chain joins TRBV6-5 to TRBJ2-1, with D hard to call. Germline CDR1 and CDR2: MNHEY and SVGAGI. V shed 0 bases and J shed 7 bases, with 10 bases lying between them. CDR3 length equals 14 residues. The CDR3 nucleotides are TGTGCCAGCAGTTACTCGTTGAGCGAGAATGAGCAGTTCTTC. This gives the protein CASSYSLSENEQFF.

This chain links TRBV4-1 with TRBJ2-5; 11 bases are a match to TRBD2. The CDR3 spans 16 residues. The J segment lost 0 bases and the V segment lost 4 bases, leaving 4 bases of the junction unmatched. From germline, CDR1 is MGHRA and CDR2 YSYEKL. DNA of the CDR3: TGCGCCAGCAGCCCGGGACTAGCGGAGTACCAAGAGACCCAGTACTTC. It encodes CASSPGLAEYQETQYF.

The CDR3, as DNA: TGTGCCTGGAGCCGGACAGCCCACGGGGAGCTGTTTTTT. Protein: CAWSRTAHGELFF. The chain couples TRBV30 to TRBJ2-2, with a tentative D call TRBD1 (6 bases). Trimming pared 3 bases from V and 7 bases from J, leaving 12 bases between. This CDR3 comprises 13 residues. Germline values: CDR1 GTSNPN, CDR2 SVGIG (reference sequence). Complete variable domain (other parts from reference TRBV30 and TRBJ2-2): SQTIHQWPATLVQPVGSPLSLECTVEGTSNPNLYWYRQAAGRGLQLLFYSVGIGQISSEVPQNLSASRPQDRQFILSSKKLLLSDSGFYLCAWSRTAHGELFFGEGSRLTVL.

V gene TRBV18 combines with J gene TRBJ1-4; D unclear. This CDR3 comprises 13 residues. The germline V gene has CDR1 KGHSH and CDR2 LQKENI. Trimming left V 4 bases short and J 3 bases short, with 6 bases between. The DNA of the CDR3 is TGTGCCAGCTCACGAGGGTCTAATGAAAAACTGTTTTTT. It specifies CASSRGSNEKLFF.

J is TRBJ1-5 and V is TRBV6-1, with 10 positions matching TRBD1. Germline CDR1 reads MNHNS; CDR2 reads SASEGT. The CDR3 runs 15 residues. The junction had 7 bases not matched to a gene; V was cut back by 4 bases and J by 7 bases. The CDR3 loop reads CASSGRGTGVQPQHF. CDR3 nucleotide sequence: TGTGCCAGCAGTGGCCGGGGGACAGGGGTGCAGCCCCAGCATTTT.

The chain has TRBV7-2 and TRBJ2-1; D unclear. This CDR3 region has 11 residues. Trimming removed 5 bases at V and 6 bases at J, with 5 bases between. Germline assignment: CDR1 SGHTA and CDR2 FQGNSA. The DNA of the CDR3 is TGTGCCAGCAGCCCATTCAATGAGCAGTTCTTC. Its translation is CASSPFNEQFF.

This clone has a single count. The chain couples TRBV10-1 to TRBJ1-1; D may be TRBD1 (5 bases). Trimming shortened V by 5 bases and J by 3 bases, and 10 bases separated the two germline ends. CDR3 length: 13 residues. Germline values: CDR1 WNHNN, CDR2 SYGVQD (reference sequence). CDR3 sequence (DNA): TGCGCCAGCAGTCTCGGAGGGGACACTGAAGCTTTCTTT. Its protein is CASSLGGDTEAFF.

The CDR3 bases are TGTGCCAGCAGCCCAAGCCCCGGGACAGCCAAACCCTACGAGCAGTACTTC. It yields the protein CASSPSPGTAKPYEQYF. The chain joins TRBV7-6 to TRBJ2-7; 7 nucleotides match TRBD1. V lost 5 bases and J lost 2; bases outside the gene matches: 15. The CDR3 runs to 17 residues. Per germline, CDR1 SGHVS and CDR2 FNYEAQ.

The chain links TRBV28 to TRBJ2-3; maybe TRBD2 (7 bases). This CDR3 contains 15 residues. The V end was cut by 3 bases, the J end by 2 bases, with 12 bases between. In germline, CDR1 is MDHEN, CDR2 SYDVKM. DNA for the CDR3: TGTGCCAGCAGTTTTGCGGGGGCTAACACAGATACGCAGTATTTT. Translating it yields CASSFAGANTDTQYF.

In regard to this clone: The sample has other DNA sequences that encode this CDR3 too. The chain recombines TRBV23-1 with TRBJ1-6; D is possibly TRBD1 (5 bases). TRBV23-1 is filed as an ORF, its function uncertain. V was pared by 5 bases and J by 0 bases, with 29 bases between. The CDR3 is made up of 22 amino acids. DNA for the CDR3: TGCGCCAGCAGTAAGACCAGGCGGGGGGGTGAGGAGATCGTCTCCTATAATTCACCCCTCCACTTT. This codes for CASSKTRRGGEEIVSYNSPLHF.

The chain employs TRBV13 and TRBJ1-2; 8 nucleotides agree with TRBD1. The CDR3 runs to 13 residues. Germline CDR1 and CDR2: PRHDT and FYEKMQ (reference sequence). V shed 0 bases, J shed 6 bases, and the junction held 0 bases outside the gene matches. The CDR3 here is CASSLGQGDGYTF. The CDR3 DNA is TGTGCCAGCAGCTTAGGACAGGGGGATGGCTACACCTTC.

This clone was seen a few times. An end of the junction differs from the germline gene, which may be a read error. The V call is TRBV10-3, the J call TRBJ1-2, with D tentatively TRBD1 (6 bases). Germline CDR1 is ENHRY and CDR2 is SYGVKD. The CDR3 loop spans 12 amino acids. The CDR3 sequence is CAISRTDYGYTF. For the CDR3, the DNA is TGTGCCATCAGCCGGACAGACTACGGCTACACCTTC.

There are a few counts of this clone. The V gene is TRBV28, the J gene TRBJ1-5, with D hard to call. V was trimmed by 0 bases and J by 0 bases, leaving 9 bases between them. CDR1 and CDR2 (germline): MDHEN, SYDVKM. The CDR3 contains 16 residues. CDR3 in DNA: TGTGCCAGCAGTTTATGGAGAATTTCTAGCAATCAGCCCCAGCATTTT. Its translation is CASSLWRISSNQPQHF.

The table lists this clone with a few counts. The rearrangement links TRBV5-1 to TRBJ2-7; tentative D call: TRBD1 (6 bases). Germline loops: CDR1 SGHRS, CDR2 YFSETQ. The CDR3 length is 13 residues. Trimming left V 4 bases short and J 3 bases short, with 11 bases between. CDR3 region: CASSLWTDYEQYF. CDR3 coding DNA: TGCGCCAGCAGCCTATGGACAGACTACGAGCAGTACTTC.

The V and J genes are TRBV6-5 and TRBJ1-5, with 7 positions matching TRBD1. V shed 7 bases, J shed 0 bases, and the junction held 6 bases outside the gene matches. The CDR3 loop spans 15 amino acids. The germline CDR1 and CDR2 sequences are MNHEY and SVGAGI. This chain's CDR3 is CASKRQGYSNQPQHF. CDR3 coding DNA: TGTGCCAGCAAGAGACAGGGCTATAGCAATCAGCCCCAGCATTTT.

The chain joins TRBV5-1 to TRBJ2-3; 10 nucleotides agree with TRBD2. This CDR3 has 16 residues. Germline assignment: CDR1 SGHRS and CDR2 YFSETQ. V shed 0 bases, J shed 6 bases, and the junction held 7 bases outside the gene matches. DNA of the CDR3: TGCGCCAGCAGCTTGGCCAGCGGGGGGGCAGGTGATACGCAGTATTTT. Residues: CASSLASGGAGDTQYF.

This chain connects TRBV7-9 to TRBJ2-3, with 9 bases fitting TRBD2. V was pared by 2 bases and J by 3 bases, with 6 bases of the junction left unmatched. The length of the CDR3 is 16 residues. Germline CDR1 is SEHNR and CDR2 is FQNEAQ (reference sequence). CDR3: CASSLRRGGHTDTQYF. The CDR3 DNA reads TGTGCCAGCAGCTTAAGGCGGGGGGGACATACAGATACGCAGTATTTT.

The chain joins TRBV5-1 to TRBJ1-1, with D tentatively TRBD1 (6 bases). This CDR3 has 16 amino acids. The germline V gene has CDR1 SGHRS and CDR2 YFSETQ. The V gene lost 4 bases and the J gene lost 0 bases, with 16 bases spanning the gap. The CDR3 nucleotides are TGCGCCAGCAGCGTAAAGAGGGGGGGGGTGAACACTGAAGCTTTCTTT. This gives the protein CASSVKRGGVNTEAFF.

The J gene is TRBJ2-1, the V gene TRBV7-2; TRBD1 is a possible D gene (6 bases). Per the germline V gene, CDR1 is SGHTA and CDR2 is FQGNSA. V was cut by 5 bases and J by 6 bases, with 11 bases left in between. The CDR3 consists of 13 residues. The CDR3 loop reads CASSAQGVNEQFF. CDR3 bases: TGTGCCAGCAGCGCACAGGGAGTCAATGAGCAGTTCTTC.

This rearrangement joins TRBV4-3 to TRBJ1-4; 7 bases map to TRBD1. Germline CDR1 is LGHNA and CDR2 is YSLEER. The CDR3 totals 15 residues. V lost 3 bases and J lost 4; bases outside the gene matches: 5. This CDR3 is CASSQETGYNEKLFF. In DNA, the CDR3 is TGCGCCAGCAGCCAGGAGACAGGGTATAATGAAAAACTGTTTTTT.

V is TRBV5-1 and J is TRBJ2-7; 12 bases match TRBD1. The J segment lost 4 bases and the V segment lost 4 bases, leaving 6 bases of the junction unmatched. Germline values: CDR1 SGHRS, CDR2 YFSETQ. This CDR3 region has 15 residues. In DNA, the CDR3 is TGCGCCAGCAGCGGAGGGACAGGGGGCGATTACGAGCAGTACTTC. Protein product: CASSGGTGGDYEQYF.